This entry lists 6 T cell receptor beta chains sequenced from one sample in a study of T cells in women clearing cervical HPV infection. Clones were sequenced by immunoSEQ multiplex PCR, and TCRdb holds only the in-frame ones, with some missing. The data show approximately 12,000 clones, and the top ten clones hold about 10%. Sequencing was carried out using blood buffy coat. The receptor set was obtained from a woman aged 18 to 75 with a cervical HPV16 infection that either progressed to CIN3+ or cleared (not recorded which).

As concerns this clone: The CDR3 end is not reached by the read, which stops 3 residues before it; the germline J gene fills it in. The chain uses TRBV7-8 and TRBJ2-1; no clear D. The CDR3 totals 13 residues. Trimming took 3 bases from V and 5 from J, leaving 8 bases between them. CDR1 and CDR2 from the germline V gene are SGHVS and FQNEAQ. CDR3 bases read: TGTGCCAGCAGCTTTTTCAGAAACAATGAG. Its protein product is CASSFFRNNE. The complete CDR3 reads CASSFFRNNEQFF.

In the case of this clone: The read falls 3 residues short of the CDR3 end, and the missing part is taken from the germline J gene. This chain joins TRBV2 and TRBJ2-4; the match to TRBD1 covers 9 bases. This CDR3 is 18 amino acids long. CDR1 SNHLY and CDR2 FYNNEI come from the germline V gene. This CDR3 is CASSEALTGGGYFDGQYF. Partial CDR3 DNA: TGTGCCAGCAGTGAAGCGCTTACAGGGGGCGGATATTTTGATGGT.

On this clone itself: The CDR3 end lies 3 residues beyond the end of the read and is filled in from the germline J gene. Within the sample, other DNA sequences also encode this same CDR3. The chain combines TRBV2 with TRBJ1-5, with TRBD1 as a possible D gene (6 bases). The CDR3 has 16 amino acids. The V and J ends lost 3 bases and 1 base respectively, with 13 bases between them. Germline CDR1 SNHLY, CDR2 FYNNEI. This CDR3 is CASSEQGGRSNQPQHF. CDR3 bases read: TGTGCCAGCAGTGAGCAAGGGGGAAGGAGCAATCAGCCC.

Concerning this clone: The read finishes 3 residues shy of the CDR3 end, and the germline J gene is used to complete it. The rearrangement uses TRBV6-2 or TRBV6-3 and TRBJ2-3, with D maybe TRBD2 (5 bases). Germline CDR1 MNHEY, CDR2 SVGEGT. The CDR3 consists of 12 residues. V was cut by 5 bases and J by 4 bases, with 7 bases left in between. CDR3 sequence: CASSDGADTQYF. Partial CDR3 DNA: TGTGCCAGCAGTGACGGGGCAGATACG.

In regard to this clone: The missing CDR3 end, 3 residues past where the read stops, is filled in from the germline J gene. The J gene is TRBJ1-2, the V gene TRBV19, with D possibly TRBD1 on 5 matching bases. Germline V gene lookup returns CDR1 LNHDA and CDR2 SQIVND (reference sequence). This CDR3 is 15 amino acids long. The DNA read from the CDR3 is TGTGCCAGTAGTACTCGGGGGGACTCCTACAATGAC. Translated: CASSTRGDSYND. The CDR3 in full is CASSTRGDSYNDYTF.

As for this clone: Relative to the germline gene, one junction end is altered; a read error may explain this. The read halts 3 residues ahead of the CDR3 end, with the missing end drawn from the germline J gene. The V and J genes are TRBV4-2 and TRBJ1-2; D ambiguous. This CDR3 contains 14 residues. Germline V lookup: CDR1 LGHNA, CDR2 YNFKEQ. CDR3 sequence reads: CASSLLDGVGGYTF. The sequenced part of the CDR3 DNA is TGCGCCAGCAGCCTCCTAGATGGTGTTGGAGGC.